This T cell receptor beta chain was captured in a study of monozygotic twins with inflammatory bowel disease. Study-wide results and limits: There was no support for any single strong signal or clonotype associated with IBD. Those with IBD had lower TCRbeta diversity (inverse Simpson) than their healthy co-twins did. No difference in repertoire similarity was seen between concordant and discordant twins, possibly because power was limited.

The CDR3 consists of 14 residues. In germline, CDR1 is DFQATT, CDR2 SNEGSKA (reference sequence). Blood was drawn once per donor, and each sample measured more than 2 ml. TCRdb reprocessed the 5' RACE reads; each CDR3 protein has one entry and no DNA is given. In all, the sample yields about 300,000 distinct CDR3 sequences. Notes on this clonotype: Its target is unknown.

This rearrangement joins TRBV20-1 to TRBJ2-7; TCRdb's D gene call, TRBD1, goes unchecked for lack of DNA. This receptor was taken from a human donor with ulcerative colitis or Crohn's disease, or a healthy co-twin of an affected twin (not recorded which). The sequencing input was blood. The CDR3 loop is CSAYHGTGRYEQYF.